This entry concerns a single T cell receptor (beta chain). The germline gives CDR1 LGHNA, CDR2 YSLEER. The CDR3 has 16 residues. Trimming removed 4 bases from V and 1 base from J; junction bases left unmatched: 6. The source of the sample is a study of blood T cell repertoires in COVID-19. Clones were sequenced by immunoSEQ multiplex PCR, and TCRdb holds only the in-frame ones, with some missing. The sample has more than 45,000 clones, about 86% seen once. A Seattle source enrolled patients during active infection and followed them longitudinally. The source of this sequence is a man older than 75 with COVID-19, enrolled during active disease. The sequencing input was peripheral blood. The chain links TRBV4-3 to TRBJ2-2; 7 bases are a match to TRBD1. This chain's CDR3 is CASSPLGTENTGELFF. Written as DNA, the CDR3 is TGCGCCAGCAGCCCTCTCGGGACAGAGAACACCGGGGAGCTGTTTTTT.